Listed below are T cell receptor beta chains from one sample, sequenced in a study of blood T cell repertoires in COVID-19. Only in-frame clones appear in the TCRdb table, and some are missing; sequencing was by immunoSEQ multiplex PCR. This table has some 62,000 clones, roughly 88% appearing once. Specimen: peripheral blood. These receptors were obtained from a human donor in a cohort sampled during active COVID-19. Both conserved end residues are part of each CDR3. D genes are given only for firm matches. Rows may omit the clone size; those that give it use once, few, many or a size class.

d_call	clone_size	j_call	v_call	cdr3_nt	cdr3_aa
TRBD1	NA	TRBJ1-1	TRBV19	TGTGCCAGTAGTATAGCTAACAGGGGGAACACTGAAGCTTTCTTT	CASSIANRGNTEAFF
NA	NA	TRBJ1-5	TRBV6-2/TRBV6-3	TGTGCCAGCAGTTCGACAGGCCACAATCAGCCCCAGCATTTT	CASSSTGHNQPQHF
TRBD1	NA	TRBJ2-7	TRBV27	TGTGCCAGCAGCCGGGACAGCCACTCTTCTACCTACGAGCAGTACTTC	CASSRDSHSSTYEQYF
TRBD1	few	TRBJ2-5	TRBV19	TGTGCCAGTAGTAGGGGGACAGGGGTCGGACAAGAGACCCAGTACTTC	CASSRGTGVGQETQYF
NA	few	TRBJ2-7	TRBV27	TGTGCCAGCAGTTTAGCAGGGGTGGGCTCCTACGAGCAGTACTTC	CASSLAGVGSYEQYF
NA	NA	TRBJ1-2	TRBV2	TGTGCCAGCAGAGCCACAGGGTTTAGAGGCTACACCTTC	CASRATGFRGYTF
TRBD1	NA	TRBJ1-2	TRBV24-1	TGTGCCACCAGTGATCCTTCCCGGGACAGGGGGCAGGTCGGCTACACCTTC	CATSDPSRDRGQVGYTF
TRBD2	once	TRBJ2-1	TRBV7-2	TGTGCCAGCAGCTCCAGCGGTGTTACTAGCGGTTTTCTCAATGAGCAGTTCTTC	CASSSSGVTSGFLNEQFF
NA	NA	TRBJ2-5	TRBV29-1	TGCAGCGTTCTGAGGCGGACCCAGTACTTC	CSVLRRTQYF
NA	NA	TRBJ2-7	TRBV3-1/TRBV3-2	TGTGCCAGCAGCCCAACAGGGTACGAGCAGTACTTC	CASSPTGYEQYF
NA	NA	TRBJ2-6	TRBV9	TGTGCCAGCAGCGTATACCCTGGAGTTAGCTCTGGGGCCAACGTCCTGACTTTC	CASSVYPGVSSGANVLTF
NA	NA	TRBJ2-1	TRBV19	TGTGCCAGTAGGGTCCGGGGTGGGAACAATGAGCAGTTCTTC	CASRVRGGNNEQFF
TRBD1	NA	TRBJ1-1	TRBV7-2	TGTGCCAGCAGCCCGAGGACAGGGGGCCTTTTTGCCATGAACACTGAAGCTTTCTTT	CASSPRTGGLFAMNTEAFF
NA	NA	TRBJ2-5	TRBV6-6	TGTGCCAGCAGTTCCGGACTACGGCGGTCAGAGACCCAGTACTTC	CASSSGLRRSETQYF
NA	NA	TRBJ2-5	TRBV7-9	TGTGCCAGCAGCTTCTCAGGGGTTCCTGAGACCCAGTACTTC	CASSFSGVPETQYF
TRBD1	NA	TRBJ2-7	TRBV19	TGTGCCAGTAGTATATCCGGTAGGACAGGGTCGGCAAGGGAGCAGTACTTC	CASSISGRTGSAREQYF
NA	NA	TRBJ2-5	TRBV30	TGTGCCTGGCAGGGGAACTACCAAGAGACCCAGTACTTC	CAWQGNYQETQYF
TRBD2	few	TRBJ2-2	TRBV5-4	TGTGCCAGCAGCTTATGGACTAGCGCCGGGGAGCTGTTTTTT	CASSLWTSAGELFF
TRBD2	NA	TRBJ2-1	TRBV9	TGTGCCAGCAGCGTAGATAGCGGGGGTTTGAATGAGCAGTTCTTC	CASSVDSGGLNEQFF
NA	NA	TRBJ2-7	TRBV5-1	TGCGCCAGCATTTTCAGGGCCTGGGAGCAGTACTTC	CASIFRAWEQYF
NA	NA	TRBJ2-2	TRBV24-1	TGTGCCACGGCCAGGGGCCTTAACACCGGGGAGCTGTTTTTT	CATARGLNTGELFF
NA	few	TRBJ1-1	TRBV7-9	TGTGCCAGCAGCCGGCCGACGGGCGGGGTACACACTGAAGCTTTCTTT	CASSRPTGGVHTEAFF
TRBD1	few	TRBJ1-2	TRBV7-8	TGTGCCAGCAGCTTAGAGGACAGGACGACGCCCAATAACTATGGCTACACCTTC	CASSLEDRTTPNNYGYTF
TRBD1	NA	TRBJ2-5	TRBV2	TGTGCCAGCAGCGCCGGGACAGGGGAAGAGACCCAGTACTTC	CASSAGTGEETQYF
NA	once	TRBJ2-5	TRBV12-3/TRBV12-4	TGTGCGTCGGGGAGCTTCGTGGCGGAGACCCAGTACTTC	CASGSFVAETQYF
NA	NA	TRBJ2-7	TRBV5-5	TGTGCCAGCAGCCTTGTGGTAGGGGGCTACGAGCAGTACTTC	CASSLVVGGYEQYF
TRBD2	once	TRBJ2-5	TRBV20-1	TGCAGTGCTAGTCTAGCGGGAGCACTTCAAGAGACCCAGTACTTC	CSASLAGALQETQYF
NA	once	TRBJ1-1	TRBV27	TGTGCCAGCCGGGTGATCCGGAACACTGAAGCTTTCTTT	CASRVIRNTEAFF
TRBD2	NA	TRBJ2-3	TRBV2	TGTGCCAGCAGGAGGACTAGCGGGGAAGATACGCAGTATTTT	CASRRTSGEDTQYF
NA	few	TRBJ1-1	TRBV7-2	TGTGCCAGCAGCTTAGAAGCAAACACTGAAGCTTTCTTT	CASSLEANTEAFF
NA	NA	TRBJ2-3	TRBV6-5	TGTGCCAGCTTCGGACAGTACACAGATACGCAGTATTTT	CASFGQYTDTQYF
NA	NA	TRBJ2-5	TRBV18	TGTGCCAGCTCACTTGGACTCCAAGAGACCCAGTACTTC	CASSLGLQETQYF
TRBD2	NA	TRBJ2-4	TRBV4-3	TGCGCCAGCAGCCAAGGGGCTAGCGGGGGGGCCCGCATTCAGTACTTC	CASSQGASGGARIQYF
NA	NA	TRBJ2-5	TRBV27	TGTGCCAGCAGTTCATACCAAGAGACCCAGTACTTC	CASSSYQETQYF
TRBD1	once	TRBJ2-5	TRBV28	TGTGCCAGCAGGACAGGGGTTTCGTCAGAGACCCAGTACTTC	CASRTGVSSETQYF
NA	NA	TRBJ2-1	TRBV11-2	TGTGCCAGCAGCTTGAGGCGAAGCTCCTACAATGAGCAGTTCTTC	CASSLRRSSYNEQFF
TRBD1	NA	TRBJ2-3	TRBV7-9	TGTGCCAGCAGCCCCGGACAGGGCACAGATACGCAGTATTTT	CASSPGQGTDTQYF
NA	NA	TRBJ2-7	TRBV11-1	TGTGCCAGCAGCCCTCGGGGTTACGAGCAGTACTTC	CASSPRGYEQYF
NA	NA	TRBJ2-3	TRBV19	TGTGCCAGTAGGACTAGTGCTGAAGATACGCAGTATTTT	CASRTSAEDTQYF
TRBD2	NA	TRBJ2-1	TRBV7-9	TGTGCCAGCACTAGCGGGGGGGGATACAATGAGCAGTTCTTC	CASTSGGGYNEQFF
NA	NA	TRBJ1-2	TRBV20-1	TGCACCACAGTCAGGGCCTATGGCTACACCTTC	CTTVRAYGYTF